Sequencing of this T cell receptor (beta chain) was carried out in a study of T cells expressing NK-cell markers. For the study at large: Among eight sequenced donors, seven carried HCMV seropositivity while one was seronegative.

There are 16 residues in the CDR3. Germline V CDR1 and CDR2: MNHNS, SASEGT. The authors made TCR beta cDNA libraries by 5'RACE template switching. This switching added a universal primer site and UMIs. TCRdb reprocessed the 5' RACE reads, with one entry per CDR3 protein and no DNA. Listed are about 150,000 distinct CDR3 sequences; just over 20% falls within the top ten. The J gene is TRBJ2-1, the V gene TRBV6-1; no DNA is available, so the TRBD2 call from TCRdb remains unchecked. The clonotype was recovered from a man aged 18-75 years in good health. Sequenced material: blood T cells: a sorted CD56 or NKG2C T cell subset, CD4+ or CD8+ T cells, or bulk PBMC T cells (not recorded which). CDR3 residues: CASSVLVAGGLYEQFF.